These T cell receptor beta chains were read from a single sample in a study of T cell responses to AZD1222 COVID-19 vaccine. The repertoire was sequenced with immunoSEQ multiplex PCR; TCRdb's copy has only in-frame clones and lacks some. The profile shows 80,000 or so clones, 85% to 95% of them singletons. The sample in question was peripheral blood, obtained on day 0 of MenACWY control vaccination. The receptors were sampled from an adult in good health. The CDR3 runs from the conserved cysteine through the conserved F or W. Fields, in order: J gene, clone size, D gene, V gene, CDR3 DNA, CDR3 protein. The D gene is left open where the match is weak. Clone sizes are given selectively: once, few, many, or a class where the clone is expanded.

TRBJ2-2,-,-,TRBV30,TGTGCCTGGAGGGCTACCGGGGAGCTGTTTTTT,CAWRATGELFF
TRBJ1-3,-,TRBD1,TRBV6-5,TGTGCCAGCAGTTCGTTAACAGGGGCCTCTGGAAACACCATATATTTT,CASSSLTGASGNTIYF
TRBJ1-5,-,-,TRBV19,TGTGCCAGTAGTATTGGGGGGGGCCGTCAGCCCCAGCATTTT,CASSIGGGRQPQHF
TRBJ1-2,-,-,TRBV11-2,TGTGCCAGCAGCTTAGGCCAAAGCAATGGCTACACCTTC,CASSLGQSNGYTF
TRBJ1-1,-,-,TRBV4-3,TGCGCCAGCAGCCAAGCGGGGGGGGTGAACACTGAAGCTTTCTTT,CASSQAGGVNTEAFF
TRBJ1-2,-,-,TRBV5-1,TGCGCCAGCAGCACCACAGGGAATGGCTACACCTTC,CASSTTGNGYTF
TRBJ1-1,-,-,TRBV12-3/TRBV12-4,TGTGCCAGCAACCCCCAGAACACTGAAGCTTTCTTT,CASNPQNTEAFF
TRBJ1-6,-,-,TRBV5-1,TGCGCCAGCAGCTTGAAGTATGGCTCACCCTCACCCCTCCACTTT,CASSLKYGSPSPLHF
TRBJ2-7,-,TRBD2,TRBV4-2,TGTGCCAGCAGCCAAGAGTTGGGGACTAGCGGCTACGAGCAGTACTTC,CASSQELGTSGYEQYF
TRBJ1-4,-,-,TRBV5-6,TGTGCCAGCAGCCTGGCCTCCTCTCCGACTAATGAAAAACTGTTTTTT,CASSLASSPTNEKLFF
TRBJ2-7,-,-,TRBV5-1,TGCGCCAGCAGCTTGGCCGGAGGAGTTTTCTACGAGCAGTACTTC,CASSLAGGVFYEQYF
TRBJ1-1,-,-,TRBV29-1,TGCAGCGCAAAAAAAGAGGTGGGGGACACTGAAGCTTTCTTT,CSAKKEVGDTEAFF
TRBJ1-5,-,-,TRBV5-8,TGTGCCAGCAGCTTCTCAGGGCTGAGCAATCAGCCCCAGCATTTT,CASSFSGLSNQPQHF
TRBJ2-2,-,-,TRBV19,TGTGCCAGTCCGGACCCGACCGGGGAGCTGTTTTTT,CASPDPTGELFF
TRBJ2-3,-,TRBD2,TRBV9,TGTGCCAGCAGCGTAGCTAGCGGATCCCCCGCAGATACGCAGTATTTT,CASSVASGSPADTQYF
TRBJ2-1,once,-,TRBV7-8,TGTGCCAGCAGCACCCACTTGAATGAGCAGTTCTTC,CASSTHLNEQFF
TRBJ1-2,-,TRBD1,TRBV12-3/TRBV12-4,TGTGCCAGCAAACAGGGGGCGCAGGGCTACACCTTC,CASKQGAQGYTF
TRBJ1-2,-,-,TRBV5-6,TGTGCCAGCAGCTTCATGGCCCCACCAAGTATGAAATATGGCTACACCTTC,CASSFMAPPSMKYGYTF
TRBJ2-2,-,-,TRBV10-1,TGCGCCAGCAGTTGGGGGGCCGGGGAGCTGTTTTTT,CASSWGAGELFF
TRBJ2-3,-,-,TRBV15,TGTGCCACCAGCAGAGATGTGGCAGATACGCAGTATTTT,CATSRDVADTQYF
TRBJ1-5,-,TRBD1,TRBV27,TGTGCCAGCAGTTTTCTCCCAACAGGGGAGAGGAGTCAGCCCCAGCATTTT,CASSFLPTGERSQPQHF
TRBJ1-3,-,-,TRBV28,TGTGCCAGCAGCCTGGTTCGCGGAAACACCATATATTTT,CASSLVRGNTIYF
TRBJ1-5,-,TRBD1,TRBV7-9,TGTGCCACCGGACAGGGAGATCAGCCCCAGCATTTT,CATGQGDQPQHF
TRBJ2-7,-,-,TRBV7-9,TGTTCCTCCGGACAGCTCTTTCACGAGCAGTACTTC,CSSGQLFHEQYF
TRBJ2-7,once,-,TRBV27,TGTGCCAGCGGGCTAGGGGGGAGAATCGACGAGCAGTACTTC,CASGLGGRIDEQYF
TRBJ2-1,-,-,TRBV6-2/TRBV6-3,TGTGCCAGCAGTTACTTAGGTGGTGAGCAGTTCTTC,CASSYLGGEQFF
TRBJ1-2,-,-,TRBV30,TGTGCCTGGAGTGTACTTGTAGGGGCGGATGGCTACACCTTC,CAWSVLVGADGYTF
TRBJ2-7,-,-,TRBV5-5,TGTGCCAGCAGCTTCCCGCCCGGGGCGCCGAATGCCTACGAGCAGTACTTC,CASSFPPGAPNAYEQYF